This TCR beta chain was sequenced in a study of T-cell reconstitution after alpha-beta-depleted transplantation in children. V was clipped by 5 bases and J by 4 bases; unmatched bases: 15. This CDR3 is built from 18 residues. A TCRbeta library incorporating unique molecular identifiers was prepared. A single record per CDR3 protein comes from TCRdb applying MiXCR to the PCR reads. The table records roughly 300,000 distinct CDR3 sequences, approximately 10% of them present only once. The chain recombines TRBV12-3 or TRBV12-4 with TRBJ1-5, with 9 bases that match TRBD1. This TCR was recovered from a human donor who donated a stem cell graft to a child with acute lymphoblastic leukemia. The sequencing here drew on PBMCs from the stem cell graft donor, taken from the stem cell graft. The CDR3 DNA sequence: TGTGCCAGCAGTCACCGGCTCGTGGGACAGGGTAGGAATCAGCCCCAGCATTTT. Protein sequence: CASSHRLVGQGRNQPQHF.